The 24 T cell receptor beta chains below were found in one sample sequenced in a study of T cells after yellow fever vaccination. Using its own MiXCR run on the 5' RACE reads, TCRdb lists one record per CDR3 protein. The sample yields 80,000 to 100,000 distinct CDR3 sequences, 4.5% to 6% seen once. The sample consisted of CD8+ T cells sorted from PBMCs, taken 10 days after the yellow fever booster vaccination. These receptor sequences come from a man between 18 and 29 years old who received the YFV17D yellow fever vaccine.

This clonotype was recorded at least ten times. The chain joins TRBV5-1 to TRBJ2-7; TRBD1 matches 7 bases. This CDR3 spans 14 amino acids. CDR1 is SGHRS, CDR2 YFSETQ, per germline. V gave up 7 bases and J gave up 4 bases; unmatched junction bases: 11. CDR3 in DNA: TGCGCCAGCGGGTCGGATAACAGGGGTTACGAGCAGTACTTC. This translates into CASGSDNRGYEQYF.

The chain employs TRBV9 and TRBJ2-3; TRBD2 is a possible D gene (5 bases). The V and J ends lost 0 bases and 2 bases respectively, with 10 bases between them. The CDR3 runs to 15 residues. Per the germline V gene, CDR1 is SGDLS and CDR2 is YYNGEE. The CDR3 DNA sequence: TGTGCCAGCAGCGTAGATTGGGGAGTCACAGATACGCAGTATTTT. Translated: CASSVDWGVTDTQYF.

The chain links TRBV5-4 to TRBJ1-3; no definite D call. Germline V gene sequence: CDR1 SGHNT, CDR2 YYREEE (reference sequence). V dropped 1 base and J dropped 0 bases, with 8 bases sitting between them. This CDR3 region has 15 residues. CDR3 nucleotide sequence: TGTGCCAGCAGCTTGTGGAGTATCTCTGGAAACACCATATATTTT. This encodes CASSLWSISGNTIYF.

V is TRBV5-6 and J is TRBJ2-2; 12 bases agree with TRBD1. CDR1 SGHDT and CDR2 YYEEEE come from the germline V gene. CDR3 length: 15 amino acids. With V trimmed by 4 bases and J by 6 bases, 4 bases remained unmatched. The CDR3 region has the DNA TGTGCCAGCAGCCGTGGGACAGGGGGCTCCGGGGAGCTGTTTTTT. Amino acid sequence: CASSRGTGGSGELFF.

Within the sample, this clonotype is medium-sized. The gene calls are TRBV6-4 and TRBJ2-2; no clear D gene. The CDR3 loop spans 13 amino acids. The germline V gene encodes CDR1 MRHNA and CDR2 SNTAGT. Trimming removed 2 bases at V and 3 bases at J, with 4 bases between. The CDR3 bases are TGTGCCAGCAGTGACAGGGACACCGGGGAGCTGTTTTTT. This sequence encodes CASSDRDTGELFF.

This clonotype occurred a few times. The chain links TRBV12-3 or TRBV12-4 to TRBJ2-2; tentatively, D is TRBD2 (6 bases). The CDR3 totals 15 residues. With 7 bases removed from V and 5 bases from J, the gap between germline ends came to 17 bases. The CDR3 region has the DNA TGTGCCAGCACCCCTTGGAGGGCCAGGACCGGGGAGCTGTTTTTT. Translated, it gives CASTPWRARTGELFF.

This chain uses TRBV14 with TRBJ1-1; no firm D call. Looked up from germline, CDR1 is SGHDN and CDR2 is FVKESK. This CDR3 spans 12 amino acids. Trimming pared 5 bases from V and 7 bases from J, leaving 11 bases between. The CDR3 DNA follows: TGTGCCAGCAGCGACACTGGCTTTGAAGCTTTCTTT. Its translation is CASSDTGFEAFF. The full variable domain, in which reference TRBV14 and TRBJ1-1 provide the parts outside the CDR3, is EAGVTQFPSHSVIEKGQTVTLRCDPISGHDNLYWYRRVMGKEIKFLLHFVKESKQDESGMPNNRFLAERTGGTYSTLKVQPAELEDSGVYFCASSDTGFEAFFGQGTRLTVV.

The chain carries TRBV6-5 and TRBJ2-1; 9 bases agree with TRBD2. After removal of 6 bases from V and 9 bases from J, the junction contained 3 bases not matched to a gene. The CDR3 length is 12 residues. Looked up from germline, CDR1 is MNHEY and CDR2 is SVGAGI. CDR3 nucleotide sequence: TGTGCCAGCAGCTCGGGACTAGCTGAGCAGTTCTTC. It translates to CASSSGLAEQFF.

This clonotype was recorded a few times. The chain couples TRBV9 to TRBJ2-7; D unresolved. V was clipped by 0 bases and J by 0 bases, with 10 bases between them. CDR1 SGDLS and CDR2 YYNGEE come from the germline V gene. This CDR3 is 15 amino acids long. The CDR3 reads CASSVEGLGSYEQYF. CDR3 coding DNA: TGTGCCAGCAGCGTAGAGGGCCTCGGCTCCTACGAGCAGTACTTC. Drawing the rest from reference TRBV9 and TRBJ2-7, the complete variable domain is DSGVTQTPKHLITATGQRVTLRCSPRSGDLSVYWYQQSLDQGLQFLIQYYNGEERAKGNILERFSAQQFPDLHSELNLSSLELGDSALYFCASSVEGLGSYEQYFGPGTRLTVT.

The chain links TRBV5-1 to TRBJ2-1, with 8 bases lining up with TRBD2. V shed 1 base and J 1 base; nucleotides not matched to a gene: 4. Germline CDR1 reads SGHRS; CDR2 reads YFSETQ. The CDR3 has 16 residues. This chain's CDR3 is CASSLLRGESYNEQFF. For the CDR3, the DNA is TGCGCCAGCAGCTTGTTGCGGGGGGAATCCTACAATGAGCAGTTCTTC. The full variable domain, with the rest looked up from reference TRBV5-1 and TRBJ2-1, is KAGVTQTPRYLIKTRGQQVTLSCSPISGHRSVSWYQQTPGQGLQFLFEYFSETQRNKGNFPGRFSGRQFSNSRSEMNVSTLELGDSALYLCASSLLRGESYNEQFFGPGTRLTVL.

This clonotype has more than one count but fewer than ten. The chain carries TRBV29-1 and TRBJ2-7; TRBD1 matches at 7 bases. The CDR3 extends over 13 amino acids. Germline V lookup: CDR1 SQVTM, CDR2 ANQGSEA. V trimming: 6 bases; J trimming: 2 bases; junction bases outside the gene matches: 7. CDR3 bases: TGCAGCGTGAACAGGGGCCCCCCCTACGAGCAGTACTTC. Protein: CSVNRGPPYEQYF.

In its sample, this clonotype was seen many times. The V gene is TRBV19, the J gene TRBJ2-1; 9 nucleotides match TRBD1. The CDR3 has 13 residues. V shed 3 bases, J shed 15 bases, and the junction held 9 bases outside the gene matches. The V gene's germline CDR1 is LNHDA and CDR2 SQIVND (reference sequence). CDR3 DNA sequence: TGTGCCAGTAGTATTGGCTCCGGGACAGGGTCGTTCTTC. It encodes CASSIGSGTGSFF.

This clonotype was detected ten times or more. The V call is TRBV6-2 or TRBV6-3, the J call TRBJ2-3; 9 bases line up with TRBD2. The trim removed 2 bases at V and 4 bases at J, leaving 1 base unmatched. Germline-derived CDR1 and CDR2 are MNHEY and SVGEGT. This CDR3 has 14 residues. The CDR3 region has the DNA TGTGCCAGCAGTTACGGCGGGGGGGCAGATACGCAGTATTTT. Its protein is CASSYGGGADTQYF.

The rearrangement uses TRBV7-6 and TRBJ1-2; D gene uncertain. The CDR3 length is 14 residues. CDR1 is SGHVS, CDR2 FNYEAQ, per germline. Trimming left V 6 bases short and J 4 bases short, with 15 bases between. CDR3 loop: CASSMASAGYGYTF. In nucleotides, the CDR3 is TGTGCCAGCAGTATGGCCTCGGCGGGCTATGGCTACACCTTC.

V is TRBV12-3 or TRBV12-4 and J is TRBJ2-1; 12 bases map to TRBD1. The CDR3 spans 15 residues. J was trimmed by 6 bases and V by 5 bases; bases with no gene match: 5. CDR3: CASSPPGQGANEQFF. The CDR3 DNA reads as TGTGCCAGCAGTCCTCCGGGACAGGGGGCCAATGAGCAGTTCTTC.

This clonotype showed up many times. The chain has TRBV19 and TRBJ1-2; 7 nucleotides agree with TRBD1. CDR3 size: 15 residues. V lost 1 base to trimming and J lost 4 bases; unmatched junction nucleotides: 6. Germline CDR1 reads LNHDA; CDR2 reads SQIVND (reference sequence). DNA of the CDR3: TGTGCCAGTAGTATAGCTGGGACAGAAGCCTATGGCTACACCTTC. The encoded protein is CASSIAGTEAYGYTF.

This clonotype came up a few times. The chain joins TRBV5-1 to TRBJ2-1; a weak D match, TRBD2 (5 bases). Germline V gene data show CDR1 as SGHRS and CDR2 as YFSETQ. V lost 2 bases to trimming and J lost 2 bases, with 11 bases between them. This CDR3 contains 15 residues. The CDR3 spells CASSFGSAAYNEQFF. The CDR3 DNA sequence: TGCGCCAGCAGCTTTGGTTCAGCGGCCTACAATGAGCAGTTCTTC.

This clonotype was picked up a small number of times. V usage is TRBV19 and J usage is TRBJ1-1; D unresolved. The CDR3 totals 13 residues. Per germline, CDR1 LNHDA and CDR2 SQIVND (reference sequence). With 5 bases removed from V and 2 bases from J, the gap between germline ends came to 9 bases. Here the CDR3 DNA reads TGTGCCAGTAGTTCGATACTAAACACTGAAGCTTTCTTT. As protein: CASSSILNTEAFF. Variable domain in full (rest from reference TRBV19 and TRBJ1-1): DGGITQSPKYLFRKEGQNVTLSCEQNLNHDAMYWYRQDPGQGLRLIYYSQIVNDFQKGDIAEGYSVSREKKESFPLTVTSAQKNPTAFYLCASSSILNTEAFFGQGTRLTVV.

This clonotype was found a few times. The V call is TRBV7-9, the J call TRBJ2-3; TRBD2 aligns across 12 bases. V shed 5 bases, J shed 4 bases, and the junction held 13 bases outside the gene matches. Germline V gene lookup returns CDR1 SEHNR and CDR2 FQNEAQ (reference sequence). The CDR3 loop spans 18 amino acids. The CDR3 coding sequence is TGTGCCAGCAGCGATGGACTAGCGGGGAGTTACCGCGCAGATACGCAGTATTTT. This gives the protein CASSDGLAGSYRADTQYF.

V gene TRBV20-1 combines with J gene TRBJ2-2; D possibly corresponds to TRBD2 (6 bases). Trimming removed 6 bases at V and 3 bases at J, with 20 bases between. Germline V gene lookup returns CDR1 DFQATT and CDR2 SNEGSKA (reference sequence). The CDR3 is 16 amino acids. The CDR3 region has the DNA TGCAGTGCCGGGGACCCCGGGGGAACCGACACCGGGGAGCTGTTTTTT. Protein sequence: CSAGDPGGTDTGELFF.

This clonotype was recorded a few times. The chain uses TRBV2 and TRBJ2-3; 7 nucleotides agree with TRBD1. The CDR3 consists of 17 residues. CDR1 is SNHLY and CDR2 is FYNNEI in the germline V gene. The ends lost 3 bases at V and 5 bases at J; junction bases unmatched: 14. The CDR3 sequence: CASSEDRTGRGIDTQYF. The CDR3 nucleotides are TGTGCCAGCAGTGAGGATCGGACAGGTCGAGGGATAGATACGCAGTATTTT.

The CDR3 is CSVVGTSGRSEQYF. In DNA, the CDR3 is TGCAGCGTTGTAGGAACTAGCGGCCGTTCCGAGCAGTACTTC. The chain employs TRBV29-1 and TRBJ2-7; TRBD2 aligns across 8 bases. V gave up 4 bases and J gave up 6 bases; unmatched junction bases: 11. The CDR3 has 14 residues. CDR1 and CDR2 (germline): SQVTM, ANQGSEA.

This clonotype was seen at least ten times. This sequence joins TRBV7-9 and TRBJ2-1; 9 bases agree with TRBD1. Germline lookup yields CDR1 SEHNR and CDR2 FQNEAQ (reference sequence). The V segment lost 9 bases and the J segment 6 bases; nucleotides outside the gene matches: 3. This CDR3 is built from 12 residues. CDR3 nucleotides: TGTGCCAGTGGGACAGGGTCCAATGAGCAGTTCTTC. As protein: CASGTGSNEQFF.

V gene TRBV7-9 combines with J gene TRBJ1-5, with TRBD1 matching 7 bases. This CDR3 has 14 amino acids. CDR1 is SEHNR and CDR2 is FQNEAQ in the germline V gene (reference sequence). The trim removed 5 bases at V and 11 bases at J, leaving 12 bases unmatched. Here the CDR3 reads CASSAGTVLGAQHF. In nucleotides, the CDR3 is TGTGCCAGCAGCGCTGGGACAGTACTTGGGGCCCAGCATTTT.